The 7 T cell receptor beta chains below were found in one sample sequenced in a study of glioma-infiltrating T cells (dated by TCRdb to 2016 to 2018). TCRdb lists the instrument as Illumina MiSeq. TCR alpha and beta CDR3 regions were amplified with the iRepertoire nested amplicon-rescue multiplex PCR (arm-PCR) platform from RNA. Using fastp trimming at Q25 and MiXCR clonotype assembly, TCRdb reanalyzed the public sequencing data and kept in-frame beta chains. Each CDR3 protein gets just one entry, which takes the most common genes and DNA from the rows behind it. The sample data list around 140,000 distinct CDR3 sequences, and 30% to 40% of these were observed just once. The ten largest clones capture roughly 20% of the sample. The source material was glioma tissue, nonneoplastic brain tissue, or PBMCs (not recorded which). The origin of the receptors is a human donor with low-grade glioma or glioblastoma, undergoing nonglioma brain surgery, or in good health (not recorded which).

The rearrangement links TRBV12-3 or TRBV12-4 to TRBJ2-3; D remains ambiguous. The CDR3 spans 11 residues. Trimming took 6 bases from V and 9 from J, leaving 10 bases between them. CDR3 in DNA: TGTGCCAGCAGCTCCGATACCACGCAGTATTTT. It encodes CASSSDTTQYF.

This clonotype turned up a few times. Germline and junction disagree at one end, which may indicate a read error. V usage is TRBV6-2 or TRBV6-3 and J usage is TRBJ1-2; D possibly corresponds to TRBD1 (6 bases). CDR1 is MNHEY, CDR2 SVGEGT, per germline. This CDR3 comprises 13 residues. The DNA of the CDR3 is TGCGCCAGCAGTTGGGGACGGGACAACGGCTACACCTTC. It encodes CASSWGRDNGYTF.

J is TRBJ2-1 and V is TRBV4-2, with 9 positions matching TRBD1. Per germline, CDR1 LGHNA and CDR2 YNFKEQ. This CDR3 contains 15 residues. Trimming took 3 bases from V and 7 from J; bases not matched to a gene: 7. The CDR3: CASSHRQGEANEQFF. CDR3 bases: TGTGCCAGCAGCCACAGACAGGGGGAGGCTAATGAGCAGTTCTTC.

With respect to this clonotype: One junction end disagrees with the germline gene, perhaps due to a read error. V gene TRBV6-2 or TRBV6-3 combines with J gene TRBJ1-1, with D maybe TRBD1 (6 bases). The germline V gene has CDR1 MNHEY and CDR2 SVGEGT. There are 14 residues in the CDR3. CDR3 nucleotide sequence: TGTGCCGGCAGACCACAGGGTTCCCCCACTGAAGCTTTCTTT. This sequence encodes CAGRPQGSPTEAFF.

About this clonotype: A junction end diverges from the germline sequence, so it may reflect a read error. The chain links TRBV20-1 to TRBJ2-1; possibly TRBD1 for D (6 bases). Germline V gene sequence: CDR1 DFQATT, CDR2 SNEGSKA (reference sequence). The CDR3 has 14 residues. As DNA, the CDR3 is TGCAGTGCTAGTTGGGACAAAGCGTTCGAGGAGCAGTCCTTC. It is translated as CSASWDKAFEEQSF.

This clonotype was counted many times. The chain joins TRBV6-1 to TRBJ1-1, with 8 bases aligning to TRBD1. The germline V gene has CDR1 MNHNS and CDR2 SASEGT. The length of the CDR3 is 14 residues. With V trimmed by 5 bases and J by 1 base, 3 bases remained unmatched. The CDR3 DNA reads TGTGCCAGCAGTAGACAGGGGACGAACACTGAAGCTTTCTTT. As protein: CASSRQGTNTEAFF.

The J gene is TRBJ2-7, the V gene TRBV6-2 or TRBV6-3, with D hard to call. There are 15 residues in the CDR3. Trimming took 4 bases from V and 7 from J, leaving 20 bases between them. Looked up from germline, CDR1 is MNHEY and CDR2 is SVGEGT. DNA of the CDR3: TGTGCCAGCAGTTCAATAGGGTGGTCCTACAATGAGCAGTACTTC. This encodes CASSSIGWSYNEQYF.